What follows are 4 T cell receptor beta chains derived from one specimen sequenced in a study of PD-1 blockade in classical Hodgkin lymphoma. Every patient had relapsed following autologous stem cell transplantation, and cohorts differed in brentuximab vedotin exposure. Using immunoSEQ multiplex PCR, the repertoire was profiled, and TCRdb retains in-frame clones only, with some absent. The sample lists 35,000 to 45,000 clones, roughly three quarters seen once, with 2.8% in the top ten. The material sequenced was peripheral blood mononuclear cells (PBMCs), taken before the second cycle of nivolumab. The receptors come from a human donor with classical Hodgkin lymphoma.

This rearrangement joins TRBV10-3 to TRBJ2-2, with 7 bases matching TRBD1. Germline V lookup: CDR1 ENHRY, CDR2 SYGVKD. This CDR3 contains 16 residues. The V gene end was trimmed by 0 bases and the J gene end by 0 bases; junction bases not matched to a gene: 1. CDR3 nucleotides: TGTGCCATCAGTGAGTCGGGACAGTCGAACACCGGGGAGCTGTTTTTT. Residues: CAISESGQSNTGELFF.

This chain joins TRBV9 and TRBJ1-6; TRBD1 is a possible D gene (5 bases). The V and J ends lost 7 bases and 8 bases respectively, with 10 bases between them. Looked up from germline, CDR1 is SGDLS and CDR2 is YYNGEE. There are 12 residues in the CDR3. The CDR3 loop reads CASGGVDSPLHF. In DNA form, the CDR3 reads TGTGCCAGCGGGGGGGTGGATTCACCCCTCCACTTT.

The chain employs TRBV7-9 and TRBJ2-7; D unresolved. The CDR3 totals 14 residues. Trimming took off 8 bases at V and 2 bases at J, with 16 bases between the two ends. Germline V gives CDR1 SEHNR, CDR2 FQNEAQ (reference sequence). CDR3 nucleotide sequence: TGTGCCAGCTCCGGGCGGATACTGGCCTACGAGCAGTACTTC. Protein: CASSGRILAYEQYF.

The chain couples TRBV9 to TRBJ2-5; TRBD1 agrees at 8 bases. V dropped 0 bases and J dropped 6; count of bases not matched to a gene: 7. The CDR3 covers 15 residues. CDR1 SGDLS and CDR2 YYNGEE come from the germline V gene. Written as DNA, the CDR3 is TGTGCCAGCAGCGTAGCAGGGGGCGGTAGGAAGACCCAGTACTTC. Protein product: CASSVAGGGRKTQYF.